A single sample is the source of the 8 T cell receptor beta chains below, sequenced in a study of molecular identifiers for immune sequencing clone quantification. One entry per CDR3 protein, called by TCRdb with MiXCR from the PCR reads. The sample has around 470,000 distinct CDR3 sequences, approximately 25% seen once. Sequenced input: naive CD8+ T cells from blood, with Jurkat cell RNA spiked in. Stated subset: FACS-sorted CD8+CD4-CCR7+CD45RA+ naive T cells. The receptor source for this set is a human donor in good health. Some libraries in this study had Jurkat cell RNA spiked in.

This clonotype was counted at least ten times. The chain is built from TRBV27 and TRBJ1-5; tentative D call: TRBD1 (5 bases). Germline V lookup: CDR1 MNHEY, CDR2 SMNVEV (reference sequence). Between the trimmed V and J ends, which lost 6 bases and 4 bases, there was a span of 16 bases. The CDR3 runs to 15 residues. CDR3 nucleotide sequence: TGTGCCAGCAGCCTTACCGACAGTTTTAATCAGCCCCAGCATTTT. This codes for CASSLTDSFNQPQHF.

About this clonotype itself: Sequence at one end of the junction differs from germline and may be a read error. This rearrangement joins TRBV7-2 to TRBJ2-5; no reliable D call. This CDR3 is built from 13 residues. CDR1 is SGHTA and CDR2 is FQGNSA in the germline V gene. The CDR3 coding sequence is TGTGCCAGCAGCTTAGGGTACCAAGAGGCCCAGTACTTC. This sequence encodes CASSLGYQEAQYF.

This clonotype was recorded many times. The chain has TRBV29-1 and TRBJ2-5, with unresolved D. Germline CDR1 reads SQVTM; CDR2 reads ANQGSEA. The CDR3 is made up of 13 amino acids. V lost 4 bases and J lost 1, with 10 bases in between. The CDR3 here is CSVVFWVQETQYF. The CDR3 DNA follows: TGCAGCGTTGTTTTTTGGGTCCAAGAGACCCAGTACTTC.

This clonotype was observed at least ten times. CDR3 bases: TGTGCCAGTACTGGACAGGGCAACACCGGGGAGCTGTTTTTT. It codes for CASTGQGNTGELFF. The chain combines TRBV19 with TRBJ2-2; 8 bases line up with TRBD1. Germline assignment: CDR1 LNHDA and CDR2 SQIVND (reference sequence). This CDR3 region has 14 residues. Losses at the gene ends were 7 bases for V and 2 bases for J; bases not matched to a gene: 3.

In its sample, this clonotype was seen many times. The J gene is TRBJ2-7, the V gene TRBV5-4; D remains unclear. CDR1 and CDR2 (germline): SGHNT, YYREEE (reference sequence). The CDR3 is made up of 12 amino acids. Trimming left V 3 bases short and J 6 bases short, with 10 bases between. CDR3 nucleotides: TGTGCCAGCAGCTCGGACGGGTCCGAGCAGTACTTC. As protein: CASSSDGSEQYF.

This sequence joins TRBV6-2 or TRBV6-3 and TRBJ2-2; D remains unclear. This CDR3 contains 15 residues. Germline CDR1 reads MNHEY; CDR2 reads SVGEGT. The germline V and J ends were trimmed by 2 bases and 0 bases, with 7 bases remaining between them. The CDR3 DNA reads TGTGCCAGCAGTTACGCCGGCTCGAACACCGGGGAGCTGTTTTTT. Its translation is CASSYAGSNTGELFF.

The chain has TRBV7-6 and TRBJ2-5, with 13 bases matching TRBD2. Germline CDR1 SGHVS, CDR2 FNYEAQ. Unmatched junction bases numbered 10, after V lost 5 bases and J lost 7 bases. The CDR3 is 16 residues long. The CDR3 DNA sequence: TGTGCCAGCAGCGGACTAGCGGGGGCCATTGTGGGGACCCAGTACTTC. Residues: CASSGLAGAIVGTQYF.

Comment on this clonotype: The junction departs from the called germline gene at one end, perhaps through a read error. V usage is TRBV5-1 and J usage is TRBJ1-4; D possibly corresponds to TRBD1 (5 bases). The length of the CDR3 is 14 residues. CDR1 is SGHRS and CDR2 is YFSETQ in the germline V gene. In DNA form, the CDR3 reads TGCGCCAGCAGCTTTTTGGGGCATAATGAAAAACTGTCTTTT. It specifies CASSFLGHNEKLSF.